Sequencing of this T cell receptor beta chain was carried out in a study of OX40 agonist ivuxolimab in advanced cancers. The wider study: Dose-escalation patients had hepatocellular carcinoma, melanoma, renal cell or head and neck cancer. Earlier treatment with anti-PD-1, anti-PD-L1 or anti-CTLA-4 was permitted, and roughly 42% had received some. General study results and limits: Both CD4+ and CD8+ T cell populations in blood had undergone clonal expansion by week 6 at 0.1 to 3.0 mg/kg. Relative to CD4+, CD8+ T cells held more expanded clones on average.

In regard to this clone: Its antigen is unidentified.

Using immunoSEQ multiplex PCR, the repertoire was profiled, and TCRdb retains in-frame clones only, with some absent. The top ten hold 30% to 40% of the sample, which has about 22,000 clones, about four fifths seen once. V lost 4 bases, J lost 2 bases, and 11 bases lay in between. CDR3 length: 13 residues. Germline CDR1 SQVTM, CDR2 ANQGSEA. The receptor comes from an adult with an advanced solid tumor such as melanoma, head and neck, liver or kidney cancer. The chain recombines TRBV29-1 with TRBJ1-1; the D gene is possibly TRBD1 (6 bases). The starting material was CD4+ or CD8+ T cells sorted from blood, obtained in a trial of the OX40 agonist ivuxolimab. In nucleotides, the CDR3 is TGCAGCGTTGGCAGGGGATACAACACTGAAGCTTTCTTT. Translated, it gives CSVGRGYNTEAFF.